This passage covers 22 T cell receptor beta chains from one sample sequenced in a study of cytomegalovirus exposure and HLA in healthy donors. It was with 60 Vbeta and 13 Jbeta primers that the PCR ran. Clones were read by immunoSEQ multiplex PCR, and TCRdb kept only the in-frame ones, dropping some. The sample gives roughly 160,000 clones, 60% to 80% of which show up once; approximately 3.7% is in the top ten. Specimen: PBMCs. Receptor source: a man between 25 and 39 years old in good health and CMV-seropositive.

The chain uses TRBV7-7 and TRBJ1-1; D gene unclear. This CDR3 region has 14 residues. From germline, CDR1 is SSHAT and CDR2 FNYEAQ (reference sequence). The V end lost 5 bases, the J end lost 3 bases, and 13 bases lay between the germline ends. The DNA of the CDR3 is TGTGCCAGCAGCCCCCGGGTCGGCGACACTGAAGCTTTCTTT. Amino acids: CASSPRVGDTEAFF.

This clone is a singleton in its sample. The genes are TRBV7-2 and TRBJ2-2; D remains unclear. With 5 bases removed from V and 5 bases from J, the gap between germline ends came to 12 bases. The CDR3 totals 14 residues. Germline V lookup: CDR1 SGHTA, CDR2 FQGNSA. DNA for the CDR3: TGTGCCAGCAGCCCAAAAGCACAGACCGGGGAGCTGTTTTTT. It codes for CASSPKAQTGELFF.

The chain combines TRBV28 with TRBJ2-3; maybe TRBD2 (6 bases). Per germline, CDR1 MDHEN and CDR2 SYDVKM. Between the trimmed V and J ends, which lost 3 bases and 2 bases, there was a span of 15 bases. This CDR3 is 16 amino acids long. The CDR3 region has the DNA TGTGCCAGCAGTTTTTCCGGGGGAACCAACACAGATACGCAGTATTTT. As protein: CASSFSGGTNTDTQYF. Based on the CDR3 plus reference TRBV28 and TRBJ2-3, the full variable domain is DVKVTQSSRYLVKRTGEKVFLECVQDMDHENMFWYRQDPGLGLRLIYFSYDVKMKEKGDIPEGYSVSREKKERFSLILESASTNQTSMYLCASSFSGGTNTDTQYFGPGTRLTVL.

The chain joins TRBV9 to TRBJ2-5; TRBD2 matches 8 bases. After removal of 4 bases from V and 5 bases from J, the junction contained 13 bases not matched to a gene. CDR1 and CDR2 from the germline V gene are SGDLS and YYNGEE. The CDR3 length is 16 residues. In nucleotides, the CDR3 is TGTGCCAGCAGCTTAGCGGGGCGGGGGGTCCTGGAGACCCAGTACTTC. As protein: CASSLAGRGVLETQYF.

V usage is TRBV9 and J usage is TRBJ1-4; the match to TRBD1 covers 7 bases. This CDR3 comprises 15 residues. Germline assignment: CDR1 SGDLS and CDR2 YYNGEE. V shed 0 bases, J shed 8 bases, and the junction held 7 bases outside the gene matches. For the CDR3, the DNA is TGTGCCAGCAGCGTAGCTGGGACAGTGGCGGAAAAACTGTTTTTT. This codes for CASSVAGTVAEKLFF.

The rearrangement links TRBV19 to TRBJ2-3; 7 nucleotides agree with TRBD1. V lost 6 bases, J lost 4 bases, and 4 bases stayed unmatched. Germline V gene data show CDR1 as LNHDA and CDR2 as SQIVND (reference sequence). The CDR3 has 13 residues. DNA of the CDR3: TGTGCCAGTAGAACCACAGGGGCAGATACGCAGTATTTT. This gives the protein CASRTTGADTQYF.

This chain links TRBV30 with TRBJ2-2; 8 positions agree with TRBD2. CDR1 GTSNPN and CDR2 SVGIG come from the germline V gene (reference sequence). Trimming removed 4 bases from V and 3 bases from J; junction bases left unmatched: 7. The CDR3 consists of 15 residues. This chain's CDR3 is CAWNPRGGDTGELFF. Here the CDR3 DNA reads TGTGCCTGGAACCCCCGGGGGGGCGACACCGGGGAGCTGTTTTTT.

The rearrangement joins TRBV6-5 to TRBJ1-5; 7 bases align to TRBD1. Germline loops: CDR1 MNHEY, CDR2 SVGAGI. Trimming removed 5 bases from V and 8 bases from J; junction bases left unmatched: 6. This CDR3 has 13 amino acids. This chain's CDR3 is CASSRGQGEPQHF. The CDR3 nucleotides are TGTGCCAGCAGTAGAGGGCAGGGGGAGCCCCAGCATTTT.

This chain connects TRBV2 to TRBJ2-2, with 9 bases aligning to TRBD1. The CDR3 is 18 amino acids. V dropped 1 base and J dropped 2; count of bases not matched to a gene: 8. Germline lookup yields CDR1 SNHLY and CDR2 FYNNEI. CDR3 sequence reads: CASSEGRLGQGNTGELFF. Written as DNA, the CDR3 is TGTGCCAGCAGTGAAGGAAGGTTGGGACAGGGAAACACCGGGGAGCTGTTTTTT.

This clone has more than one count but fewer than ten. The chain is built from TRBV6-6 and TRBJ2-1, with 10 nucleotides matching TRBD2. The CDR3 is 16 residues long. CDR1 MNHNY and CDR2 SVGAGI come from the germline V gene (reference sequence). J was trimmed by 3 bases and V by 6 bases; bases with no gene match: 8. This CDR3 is CASSSRTSGDYNEQFF. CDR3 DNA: TGTGCCAGCAGCTCCCGGACTAGCGGAGACTACAATGAGCAGTTCTTC.

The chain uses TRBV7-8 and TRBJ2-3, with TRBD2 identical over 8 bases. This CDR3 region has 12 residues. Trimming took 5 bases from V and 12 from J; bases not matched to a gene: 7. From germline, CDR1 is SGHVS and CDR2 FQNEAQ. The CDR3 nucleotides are TGTGCCAGCAGCCCACGGGGGGGCCTTCAGTATTTT. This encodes CASSPRGGLQYF. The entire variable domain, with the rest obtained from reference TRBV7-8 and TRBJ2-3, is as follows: GAGVSQSPRYKVAKRGQDVALRCDPISGHVSLFWYQQALGQGPEFLTYFQNEAQLDKSGLPSDRFFAERPEGSVSTLKIQRTQQEDSAVYLCASSPRGGLQYFGPGTRLTVL.

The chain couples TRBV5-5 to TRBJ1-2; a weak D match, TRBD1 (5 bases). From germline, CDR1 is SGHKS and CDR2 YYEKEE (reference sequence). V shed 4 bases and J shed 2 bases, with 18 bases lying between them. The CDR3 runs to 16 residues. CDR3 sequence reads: CASSPLIPQGNYGYTF. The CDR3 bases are TGTGCCAGCAGCCCTCTAATCCCGCAGGGAAACTATGGCTACACCTTC.

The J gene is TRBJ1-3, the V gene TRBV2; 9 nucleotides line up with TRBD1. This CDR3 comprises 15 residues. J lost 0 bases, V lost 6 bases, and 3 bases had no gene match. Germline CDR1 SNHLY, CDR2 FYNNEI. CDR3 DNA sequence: TGTGCCAGCAGAGCGACAGGGGGCTCTGGAAACACCATATATTTT. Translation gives CASRATGGSGNTIYF.

CDR3 coding DNA: TGTGCCAGCAGCCGGCACGGCGGCGTCGGGACAGTCGGTGAAAAACTGTTTTTT. This encodes CASSRHGGVGTVGEKLFF. V is TRBV4-2 and J is TRBJ1-4; 7 bases fit TRBD1. The CDR3 is 18 residues long. The J segment lost 7 bases and the V segment lost 4 bases, leaving 18 bases of the junction unmatched. CDR1 LGHNA and CDR2 YNFKEQ come from the germline V gene.

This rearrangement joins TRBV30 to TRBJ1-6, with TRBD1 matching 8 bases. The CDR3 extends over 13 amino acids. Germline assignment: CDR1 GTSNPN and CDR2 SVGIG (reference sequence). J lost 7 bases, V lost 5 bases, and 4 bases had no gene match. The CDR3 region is CAWQGAENSPLHF. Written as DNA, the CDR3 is TGTGCCTGGCAGGGGGCCGAAAATTCACCCCTCCACTTT.

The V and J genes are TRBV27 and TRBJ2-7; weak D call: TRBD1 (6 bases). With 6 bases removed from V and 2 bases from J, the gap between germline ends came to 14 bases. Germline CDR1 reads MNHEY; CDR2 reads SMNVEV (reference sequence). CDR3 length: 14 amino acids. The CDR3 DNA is TGTGCCAGCAGCCTCAGGGGATCCGCCTACGAGCAGTACTTC. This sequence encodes CASSLRGSAYEQYF.

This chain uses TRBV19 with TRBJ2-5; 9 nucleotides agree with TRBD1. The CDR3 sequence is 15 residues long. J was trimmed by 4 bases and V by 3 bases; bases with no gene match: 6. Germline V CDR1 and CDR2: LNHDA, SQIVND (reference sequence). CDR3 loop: CASSMSTGGVETQYF. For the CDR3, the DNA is TGTGCCAGTAGTATGTCGACAGGGGGGGTAGAGACCCAGTACTTC. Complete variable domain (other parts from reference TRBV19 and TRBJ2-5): DGGITQSPKYLFRKEGQNVTLSCEQNLNHDAMYWYRQDPGQGLRLIYYSQIVNDFQKGDIAEGYSVSREKKESFPLTVTSAQKNPTAFYLCASSMSTGGVETQYFGPGTRLLVL.

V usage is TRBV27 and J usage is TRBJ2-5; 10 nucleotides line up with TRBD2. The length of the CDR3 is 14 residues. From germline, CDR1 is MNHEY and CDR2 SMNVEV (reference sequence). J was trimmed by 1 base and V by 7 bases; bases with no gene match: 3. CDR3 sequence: CASNSGGPQETQYF. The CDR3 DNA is TGTGCCAGCAATAGCGGGGGGCCCCAAGAGACCCAGTACTTC.

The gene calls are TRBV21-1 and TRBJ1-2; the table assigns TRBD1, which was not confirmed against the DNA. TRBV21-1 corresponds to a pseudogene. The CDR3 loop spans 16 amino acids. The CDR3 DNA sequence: TGTGCCAGCAGGAGACAGGGGGCCCGATGGAACTATGGCTACACCTTC. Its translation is CASRRQGARWNYGYTF.

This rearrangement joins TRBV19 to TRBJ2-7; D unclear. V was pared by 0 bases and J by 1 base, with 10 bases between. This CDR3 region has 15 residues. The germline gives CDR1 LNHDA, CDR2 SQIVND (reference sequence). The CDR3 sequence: CASSIEGRRSYEQYF. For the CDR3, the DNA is TGTGCCAGTAGTATAGAGGGCCGACGGTCCTACGAGCAGTACTTC.

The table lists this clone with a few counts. CDR3 protein: CASSQGGQPQHF. DNA of the CDR3: TGTGCCAGCAGTCAGGGAGGTCAGCCCCAGCATTTT. The rearrangement uses TRBV6-1 and TRBJ1-5; D possibly corresponds to TRBD1 (5 bases). This CDR3 is built from 12 residues. V lost 5 bases, J lost 6 bases, and 8 bases lay in between. Germline V gene lookup returns CDR1 MNHNS and CDR2 SASEGT.

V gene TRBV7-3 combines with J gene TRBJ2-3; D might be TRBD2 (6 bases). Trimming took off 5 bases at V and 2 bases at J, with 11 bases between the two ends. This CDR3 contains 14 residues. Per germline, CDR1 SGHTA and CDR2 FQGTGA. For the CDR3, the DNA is TGTGCCAGCAGCAGAGGGAGGTCCACAGATACGCAGTATTTT. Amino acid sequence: CASSRGRSTDTQYF.